This T cell receptor (beta chain) was identified in a study of T cells after yellow fever vaccination. Study results and limitations: Once the booster was given, most primary-vaccination clones reappeared, at about 96% for CD4 and more than 85% for CD8. Sorted repertoires could include abundant contaminating clonotypes from bulk cells. It was a small share of clonotypes that appeared in both CD4 and CD8 compartments.

There are many counts of this clonotype. Its antigen is unidentified. The trim removed 2 bases at V and 1 base at J, leaving 3 bases unmatched. Germline V gene data show CDR1 as KGHSH and CDR2 as LQKENI. The CDR3 length is 15 residues. Template switching with 5'RACE generated the TCR cDNA and added a universal primer site and UMIs. TCRdb redid the calling of the 5' RACE reads with MiXCR, one entry per CDR3 protein. The sample has some 240,000 distinct CDR3 sequences, around 5.3% seen once; the top ten hold roughly 3.3%. This specimen consisted of CD4+ T cells sorted from PBMCs, obtained on the day of the yellow fever booster vaccination. The chain couples TRBV18 to TRBJ2-5, with 8 nucleotides matching TRBD1. This TCR came from a man aged 18 to 30 who received the YFV17D yellow fever vaccine. The CDR3 here is CASSPSDRAQETQYF. The CDR3, as DNA: TGTGCCAGCTCACCATCGGACAGGGCCCAAGAGACCCAGTACTTC.